A single TCR beta chain is shown here with its context. Clones were sequenced by immunoSEQ multiplex PCR, and TCRdb holds only the in-frame ones, with some missing. The sample lists roughly 100,000 clones, approximately 90% seen once, with 0.85% to 1.3% in the top ten. This entry is derived from a study of siplizumab effects on memory and regulatory T cells. Sequencing was carried out using CD4+ T cells sorted from blood. This TCR was sampled from a human donor in good health.

The CDR3 spells CASSLGQNSYEQYF. CDR3 sequence (DNA): TGCGCCAGCAGCTTGGGACAGAACTCCTACGAGCAGTACTTC. This chain joins TRBV5-1 and TRBJ2-7; D may be TRBD1 (5 bases). Germline lookup yields CDR1 SGHRS and CDR2 YFSETQ. This CDR3 spans 14 amino acids. Trimming left V 0 bases short and J 0 bases short, with 7 bases between.